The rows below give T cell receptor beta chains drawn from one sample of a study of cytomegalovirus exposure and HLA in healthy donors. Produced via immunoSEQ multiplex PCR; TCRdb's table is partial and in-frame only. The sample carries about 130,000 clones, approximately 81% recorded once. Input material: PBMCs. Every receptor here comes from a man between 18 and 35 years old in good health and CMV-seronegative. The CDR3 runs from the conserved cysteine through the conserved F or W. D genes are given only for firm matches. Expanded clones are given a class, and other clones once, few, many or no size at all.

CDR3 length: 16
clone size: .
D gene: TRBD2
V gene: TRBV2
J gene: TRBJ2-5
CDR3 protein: CASSDRGTSGRETQYF
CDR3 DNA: TGTGCCAGCAGCGACCGTGGGACTAGCGGTAGGGAGACCCAGTACTTC

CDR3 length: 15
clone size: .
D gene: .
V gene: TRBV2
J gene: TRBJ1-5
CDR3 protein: CASGLTAQSNQPQHF
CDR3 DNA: TGTGCCAGCGGACTAACAGCCCAATCAAATCAGCCCCAGCATTTT

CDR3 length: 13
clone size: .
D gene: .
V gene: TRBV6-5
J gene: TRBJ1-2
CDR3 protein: CASSSIKAGGYTF
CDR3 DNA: TGTGCCAGCAGTTCCATAAAAGCGGGTGGCTACACCTTC

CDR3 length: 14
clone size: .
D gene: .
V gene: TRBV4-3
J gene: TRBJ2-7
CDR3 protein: CASSQDWLAYEQYF
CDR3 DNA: TGCGCCAGCAGCCAAGACTGGCTCGCCTACGAGCAGTACTTC

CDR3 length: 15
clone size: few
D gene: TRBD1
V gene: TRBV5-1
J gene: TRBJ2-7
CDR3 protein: CASSMDRGDTYEQYF
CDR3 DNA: TGCGCCAGCAGCATGGACAGGGGCGACACCTACGAGCAGTACTTC

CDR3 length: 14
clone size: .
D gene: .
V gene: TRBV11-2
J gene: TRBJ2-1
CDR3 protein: CASIAGSPYNEQFF
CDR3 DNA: TGTGCCAGCATCGCGGGGTCCCCCTACAATGAGCAGTTCTTC

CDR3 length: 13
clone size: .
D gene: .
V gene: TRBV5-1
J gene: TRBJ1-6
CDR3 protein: CASSRGLNSPLHF
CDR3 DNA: TGCGCCAGCAGCCGGGGACTAAATTCACCCCTCCACTTT

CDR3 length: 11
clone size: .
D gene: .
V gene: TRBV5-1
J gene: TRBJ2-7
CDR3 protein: CASSGAVEQYF
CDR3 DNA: TGCGCCAGCAGCGGAGCTGTCGAGCAGTACTTC

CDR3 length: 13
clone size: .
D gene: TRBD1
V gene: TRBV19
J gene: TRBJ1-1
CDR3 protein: CASSSIQGAEAFF
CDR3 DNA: TGTGCCAGTAGTAGTATACAGGGGGCCGAAGCTTTCTTT

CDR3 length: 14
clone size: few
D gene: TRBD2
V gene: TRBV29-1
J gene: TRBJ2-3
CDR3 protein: CSVPTSGTTDTQYF
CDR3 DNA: TGCAGCGTTCCGACTAGCGGGACTACAGATACGCAGTATTTT

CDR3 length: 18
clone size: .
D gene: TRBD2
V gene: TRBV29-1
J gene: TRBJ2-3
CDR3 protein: CSVEGSTSGRGGTDTQYF
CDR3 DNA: TGCAGCGTTGAGGGGTCCACTAGCGGGAGAGGGGGCACAGATACGCAGTATTTT

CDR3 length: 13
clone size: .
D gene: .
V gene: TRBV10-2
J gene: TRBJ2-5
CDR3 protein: CASSELLGETQYF
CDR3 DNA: TGCGCCAGCAGTGAGTTACTCGGAGAGACCCAGTACTTC

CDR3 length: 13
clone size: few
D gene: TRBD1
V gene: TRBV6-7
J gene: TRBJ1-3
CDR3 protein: CASSYSDDRGFEF
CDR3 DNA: TGTGCCAGCAGTTACTCCGATGACAGGGGGTTTGAATTT

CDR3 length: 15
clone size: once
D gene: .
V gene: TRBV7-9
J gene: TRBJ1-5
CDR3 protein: CASSINSIPNQPQHF
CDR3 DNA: TGTGCCAGCAGCATCAACAGTATCCCTAATCAGCCCCAGCATTTT

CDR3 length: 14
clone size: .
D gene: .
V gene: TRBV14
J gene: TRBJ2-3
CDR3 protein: CASSQEDFTDTQYF
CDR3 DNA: TGTGCCAGCAGCCAAGAAGACTTCACAGATACGCAGTATTTT

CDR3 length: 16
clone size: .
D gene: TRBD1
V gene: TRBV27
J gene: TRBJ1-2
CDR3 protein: CASSYRTGSVDYGYTF
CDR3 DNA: TGTGCCAGCAGTTACCGGACAGGGTCGGTGGACTATGGCTACACCTTC

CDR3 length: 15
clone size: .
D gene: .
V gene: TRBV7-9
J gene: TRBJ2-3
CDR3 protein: CASSPSALVTDTQYF
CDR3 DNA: TGTGCCAGCAGCCCAAGCGCCCTAGTCACAGATACGCAGTATTTT

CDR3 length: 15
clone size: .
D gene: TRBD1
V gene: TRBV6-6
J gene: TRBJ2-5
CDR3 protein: CASSYGDRGLETQYF
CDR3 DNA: TGTGCCAGCAGTTACGGGGACAGGGGGTTAGAGACCCAGTACTTC

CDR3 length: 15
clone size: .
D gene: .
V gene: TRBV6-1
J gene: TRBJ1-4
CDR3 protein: CASSEPGSENEKLFF
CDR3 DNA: TGTGCCAGCAGTGAACCGGGGAGTGAGAATGAAAAACTGTTTTTT

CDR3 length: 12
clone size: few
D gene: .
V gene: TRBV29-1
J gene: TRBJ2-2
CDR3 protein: CSADSGGGELFF
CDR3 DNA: TGCAGCGCCGACTCCGGGGGCGGGGAGCTGTTTTTT

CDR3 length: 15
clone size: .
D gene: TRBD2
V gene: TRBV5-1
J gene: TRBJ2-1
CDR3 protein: CASSLGGSDYNEQFF
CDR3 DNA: TGCGCCAGCAGCTTGGGCGGGAGCGACTACAATGAGCAGTTCTTC

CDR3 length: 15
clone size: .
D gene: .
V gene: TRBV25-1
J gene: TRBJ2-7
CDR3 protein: CASSDSGGSSYEQYF
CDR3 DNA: TGTGCCAGCAGTGACTCCGGGGGAAGCTCCTACGAGCAGTACTTC

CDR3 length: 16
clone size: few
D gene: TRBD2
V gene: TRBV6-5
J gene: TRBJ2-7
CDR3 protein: CASSYSMASGSYEQYF
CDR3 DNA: TGTGCCAGCAGTTACTCGATGGCTAGCGGGAGTTACGAGCAGTACTTC

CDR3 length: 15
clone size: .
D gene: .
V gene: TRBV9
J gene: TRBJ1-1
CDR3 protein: CASSKSGRMNTEAFF
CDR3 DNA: TGTGCCAGCAGCAAAAGCGGACGGATGAACACTGAAGCTTTCTTT

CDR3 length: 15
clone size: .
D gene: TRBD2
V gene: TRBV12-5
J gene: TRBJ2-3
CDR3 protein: CASGFEGLAGDTQYF
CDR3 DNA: TGTGCTAGTGGTTTTGAAGGCCTAGCGGGAGATACGCAGTATTTT

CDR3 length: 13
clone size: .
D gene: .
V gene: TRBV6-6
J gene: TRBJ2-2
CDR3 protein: CASSYSSPGELFF
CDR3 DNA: TGTGCCAGCAGTTACTCGTCTCCCGGGGAGCTGTTTTTT

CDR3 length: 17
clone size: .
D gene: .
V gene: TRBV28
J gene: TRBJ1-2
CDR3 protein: CASSLSVEPGRSYGYTF
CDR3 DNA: TGTGCCAGCAGTTTGTCCGTCGAACCAGGGAGGTCCTATGGCTACACCTTC

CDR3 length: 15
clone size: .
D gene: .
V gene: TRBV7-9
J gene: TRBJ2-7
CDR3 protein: CSSSLVQGGYYEQYF
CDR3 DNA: TGTTCCAGCAGCTTAGTACAGGGAGGGTACTACGAGCAGTACTTC

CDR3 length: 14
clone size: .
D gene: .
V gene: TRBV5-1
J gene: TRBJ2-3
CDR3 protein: CASSLAGEADTQYF
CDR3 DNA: TGCGCCAGCAGCTTGGCGGGAGAGGCAGATACGCAGTATTTT

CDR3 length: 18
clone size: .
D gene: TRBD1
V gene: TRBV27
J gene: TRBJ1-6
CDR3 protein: CASSQDQGATRINSPLHF
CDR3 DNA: TGTGCCAGCAGTCAAGACCAGGGGGCGACTCGTATTAATTCACCCCTCCACTTT

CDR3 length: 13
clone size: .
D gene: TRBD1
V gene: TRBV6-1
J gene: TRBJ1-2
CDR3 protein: CASSVRGQYGYTF
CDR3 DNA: TGTGCCAGCAGTGTAAGGGGACAGTATGGCTACACCTTC

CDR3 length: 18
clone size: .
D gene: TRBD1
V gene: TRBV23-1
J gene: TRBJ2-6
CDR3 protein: CASLLDRGFSSGANVLTF
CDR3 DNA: TGCGCCAGCCTCCTTGACAGGGGGTTTTCCTCTGGGGCCAACGTCCTGACTTTC

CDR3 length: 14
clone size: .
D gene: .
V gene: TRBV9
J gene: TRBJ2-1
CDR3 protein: CASSVSLAGREQFF
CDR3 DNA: TGTGCCAGCAGCGTAAGTCTAGCTGGGCGGGAGCAGTTCTTC

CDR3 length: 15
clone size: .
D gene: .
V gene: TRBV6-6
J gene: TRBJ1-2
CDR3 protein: CASSYSQGSFRGYTF
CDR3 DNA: TGTGCCAGCAGTTACTCTCAGGGTAGCTTTAGGGGCTACACCTTC

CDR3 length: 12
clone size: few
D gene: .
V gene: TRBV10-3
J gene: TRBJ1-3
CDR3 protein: CAISERGNTIYF
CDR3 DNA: TGTGCCATCAGTGAGCGTGGAAACACCATATATTTT

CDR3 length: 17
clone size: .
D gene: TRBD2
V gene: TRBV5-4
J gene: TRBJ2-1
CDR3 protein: CASSFDGLAGPYNEQFF
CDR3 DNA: TGTGCCAGCAGTTTCGATGGACTAGCGGGACCCTACAATGAGCAGTTCTTC

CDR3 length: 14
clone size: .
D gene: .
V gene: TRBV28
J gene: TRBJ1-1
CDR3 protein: CASSLPGNVGEAFF
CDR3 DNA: TGTGCCAGCAGTCTCCCCGGGAATGTCGGAGAAGCTTTCTTT

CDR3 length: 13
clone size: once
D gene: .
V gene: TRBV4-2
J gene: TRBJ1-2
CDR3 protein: CASSPRAGYGYTF
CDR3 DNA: TGTGCCAGCAGCCCCCGGGCGGGCTATGGCTACACCTTC

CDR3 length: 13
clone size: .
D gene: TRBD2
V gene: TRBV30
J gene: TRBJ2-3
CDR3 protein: CAGAQRRGDTQYF
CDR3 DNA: TGTGCCGGGGCGCAAAGGCGGGGGGATACGCAGTATTTT

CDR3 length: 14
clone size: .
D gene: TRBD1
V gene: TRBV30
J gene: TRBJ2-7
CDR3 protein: CAWTRRDSPYEQYF
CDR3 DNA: TGTGCCTGGACCCGCAGGGACAGCCCCTACGAGCAGTACTTC

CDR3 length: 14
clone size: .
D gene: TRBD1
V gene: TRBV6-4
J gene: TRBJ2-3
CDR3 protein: CASSADRGTDTQYF
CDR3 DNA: TGTGCCAGCAGCGCGGACAGGGGAACAGATACGCAGTATTTT

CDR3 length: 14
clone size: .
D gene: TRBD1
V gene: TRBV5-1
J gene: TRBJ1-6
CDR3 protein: CASSKTGDRSPLHF
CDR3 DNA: TGCGCCAGCAGCAAGACAGGGGATCGATCACCCCTCCACTTT

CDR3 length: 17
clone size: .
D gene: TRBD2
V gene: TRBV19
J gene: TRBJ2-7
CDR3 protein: CASSNVGGTSALYEQYF
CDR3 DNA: TGTGCCAGTAGTAACGTGGGGGGGACTAGCGCGCTGTACGAGCAGTACTTC

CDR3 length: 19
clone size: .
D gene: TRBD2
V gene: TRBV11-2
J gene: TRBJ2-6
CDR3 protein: CASSVRTGGAREGANVLTF
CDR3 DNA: TGTGCCAGCAGCGTCCGGACCGGGGGGGCGCGGGAAGGGGCCAACGTCCTGACTTTC

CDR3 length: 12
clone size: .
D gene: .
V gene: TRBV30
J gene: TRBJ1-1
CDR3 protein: CAWTGEYTEAFF
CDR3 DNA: TGTGCCTGGACTGGGGAGTACACTGAAGCTTTCTTT

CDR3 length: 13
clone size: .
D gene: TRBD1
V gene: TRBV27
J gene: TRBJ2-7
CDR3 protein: CASRGRQGDEQYF
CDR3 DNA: TGTGCCAGCAGGGGAAGACAGGGAGACGAGCAGTACTTC

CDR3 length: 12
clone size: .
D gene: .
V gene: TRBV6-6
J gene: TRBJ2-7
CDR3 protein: CASSYKDYEQYF
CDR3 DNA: TGTGCCAGCAGTTACAAGGACTACGAGCAGTACTTC